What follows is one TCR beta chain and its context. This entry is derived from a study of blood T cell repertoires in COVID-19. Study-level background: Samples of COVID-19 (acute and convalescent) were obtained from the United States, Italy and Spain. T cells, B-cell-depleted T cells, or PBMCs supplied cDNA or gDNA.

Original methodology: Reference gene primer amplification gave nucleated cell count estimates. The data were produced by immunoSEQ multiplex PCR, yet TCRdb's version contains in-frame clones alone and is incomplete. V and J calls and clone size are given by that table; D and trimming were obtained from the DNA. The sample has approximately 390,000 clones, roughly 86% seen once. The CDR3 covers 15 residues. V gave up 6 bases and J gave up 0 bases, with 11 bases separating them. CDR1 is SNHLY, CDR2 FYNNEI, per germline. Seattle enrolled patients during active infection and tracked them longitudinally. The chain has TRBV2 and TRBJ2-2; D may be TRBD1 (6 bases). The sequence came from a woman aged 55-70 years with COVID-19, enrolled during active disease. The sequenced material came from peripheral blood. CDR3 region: CASRQGISNTGELFF. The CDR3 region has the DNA TGTGCCAGCAGGCAGGGGATTTCGAACACCGGGGAGCTGTTTTTT.